This T cell receptor beta chain emerged from a study of blood T cell repertoires in COVID-19 (TCRdb year 2020). Broadly, across the study: Samples covering the acute and convalescent phases of COVID-19 were provided by collaborators in the United States, Italy and Spain. The prospective study material was composed of cDNA or gDNA derived from T cells, B-cell-depleted T cells, or PBMCs. Subjects who had been exposed to COVID-19, were actively infected with it, or had recovered from it provided the deeply sampled blood TCRbeta repertoires that made up the dataset. The repertoires were released in a freely available public database intended as a resource for research on the immune response to SARS-CoV-2. The samples were drawn from two sources: the first 160 participants of the ongoing ImmuneRACE study, and 1,000 to 1,500 subjects contributed by 6 global collaborators. Nearly every sample came with metadata listing a de-identified subject ID, COVID-19 status, age in years and sex. Where available, HLA class I and class II types were obtained from metadata supplied by the sample provider rather than from assay-based typing.

Comments on this clone: No cognate antigen has been identified for it. Per-base quality was not reported, and no clone a single base away is much larger than it.

The immunoSEQ Assay, a bias-controlled multiplex PCR, was used to amplify TCRbeta CDR3 regions from genomic DNA. The study's processing was this. The number of nucleated cells in each sample was estimated from the amplification of reference gene primers within the assay. Sequence reads were collapsed and filtered to measure the absolute abundance of every unique TCRbeta CDR3 rearrangement. Productive Simpson clonality was computed per sample as the square root of Simpson's diversity index over productive rearrangements. This immuneACCESS table, as held by TCRdb, lists in-frame sequences with V and J called but not all clones. Of the missing ones, under half trace to an unresolved V gene in checked studies; the others have no known cause. The V and J calls and clone size were taken over from that table, and D and trimming were inferred from the DNA. Present in this sample are a few hundred thousand clones, more than 70% of which were seen just once. In total, the top ten clones hold roughly 1.2% of the sample.

Points the paper makes about the study in general: The quantity of clinical and demographic metadata differed by source and by participant and was supplied without curation.

The CDR3 sequence holds 14 residues, the cysteine and phenylalanine included. Only CDR3 DNA remains: 42 bases, in frame from the first base. V sheds 5 bases and J sheds 4 bases, leaving 14 bases between their ends. CDR1 and CDR2, per the germline V gene (reference sequence), are LNHNV and YYDKDF. Participants in the prospective study were enrolled through a virtual design, were aged about 18 to 100 years, and lived in under 25 United States geographic areas. In the prospective study, participants were assigned to cohorts based on the clinical history participants reported in a screening survey and a study questionnaire. Each participant in the prospective study had whole blood, serum and a nasopharyngeal or oropharyngeal swab collected by mobile phlebotomists. Participants in the prospective study had the option to provide additional blood draws and questionnaires over an approximately 2-month period. Prospective study blood samples were shipped either frozen or at room temperature before DNA extraction.

The chain joins TRBV15 to TRBJ1-1; no D segment can be confidently identified. This clonotype was sampled from a woman aged 40-49 years with acute COVID-19. The sequencing input was PBMCs or T cells enriched from blood (not recorded which). The DNA is TGTGCCACCAGCCCAACCCCCAGAAGCACTGAAGCTTTCTTT. This gives the protein CATSPTPRSTEAFF. Where the CDR3 stops, the reference TRBV15 and TRBJ1-1 genes take over; the full variable domain is DAMVIQNPRYQVTQFGKPVTLSCSQTLNHNVMYWYQQKSSQAPKLLFHYYDKDFNNEADTPDNFQSRRPNTSFCFLDIRSPGLGDTAMYLCATSPTPRSTEAFFGQGTRLTVV.